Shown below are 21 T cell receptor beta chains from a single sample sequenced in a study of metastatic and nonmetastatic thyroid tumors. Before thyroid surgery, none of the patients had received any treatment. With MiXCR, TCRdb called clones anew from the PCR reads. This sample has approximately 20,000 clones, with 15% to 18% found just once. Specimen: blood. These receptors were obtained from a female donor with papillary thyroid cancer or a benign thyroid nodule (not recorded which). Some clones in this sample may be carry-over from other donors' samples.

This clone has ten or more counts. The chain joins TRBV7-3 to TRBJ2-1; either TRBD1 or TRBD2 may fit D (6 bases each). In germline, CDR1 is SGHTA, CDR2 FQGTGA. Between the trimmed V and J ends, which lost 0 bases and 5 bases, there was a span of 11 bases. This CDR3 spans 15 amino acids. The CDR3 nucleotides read TGTGCCAGCAGCTTAACGGGGGGCCTAAACAATGAGCAGTTCTTC. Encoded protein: CASSLTGGLNNEQFF.

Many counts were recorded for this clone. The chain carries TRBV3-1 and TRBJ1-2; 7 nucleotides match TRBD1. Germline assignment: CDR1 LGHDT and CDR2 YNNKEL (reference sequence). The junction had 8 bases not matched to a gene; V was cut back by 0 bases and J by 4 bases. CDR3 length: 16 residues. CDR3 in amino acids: CASSQDYRGRSYGYTF. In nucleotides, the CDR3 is TGTGCCAGCAGCCAAGATTACAGGGGCAGAAGCTATGGCTACACCTTC. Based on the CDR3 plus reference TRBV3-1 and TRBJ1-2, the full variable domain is DTAVSQTPKYLVTQMGNDKSIKCEQNLGHDTMYWYKQDSKKFLKIMFSYNNKELIINETVPNRFSPKSPDKAHLNLHINSLELGDSAVYFCASSQDYRGRSYGYTFGSGTRLTVV.

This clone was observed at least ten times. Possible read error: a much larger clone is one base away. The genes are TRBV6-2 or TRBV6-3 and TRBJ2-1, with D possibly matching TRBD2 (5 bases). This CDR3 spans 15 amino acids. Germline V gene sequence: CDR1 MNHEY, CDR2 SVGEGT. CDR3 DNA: TGTGCCAGCACCCCAAGCGGTTGGTCCTACAATGAGCAGTCCTTC. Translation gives CASTPSGWSYNEQSF.

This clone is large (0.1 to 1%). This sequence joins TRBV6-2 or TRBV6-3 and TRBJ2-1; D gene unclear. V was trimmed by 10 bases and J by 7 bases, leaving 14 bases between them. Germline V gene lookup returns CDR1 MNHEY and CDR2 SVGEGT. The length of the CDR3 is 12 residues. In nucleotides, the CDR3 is TGTGCCACCCTCCTTTCAGTGAATGAGCAGTTCTTC. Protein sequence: CATLLSVNEQFF.

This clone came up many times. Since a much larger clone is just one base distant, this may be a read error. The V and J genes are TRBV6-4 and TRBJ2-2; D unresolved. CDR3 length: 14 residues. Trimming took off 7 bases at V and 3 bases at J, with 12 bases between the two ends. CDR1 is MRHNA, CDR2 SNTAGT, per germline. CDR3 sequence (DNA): TGTGCCAGCAAGACCGGCGGAGACACCGGGGAGCTGTTTTTT. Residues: CASKTGGDTGELFF.

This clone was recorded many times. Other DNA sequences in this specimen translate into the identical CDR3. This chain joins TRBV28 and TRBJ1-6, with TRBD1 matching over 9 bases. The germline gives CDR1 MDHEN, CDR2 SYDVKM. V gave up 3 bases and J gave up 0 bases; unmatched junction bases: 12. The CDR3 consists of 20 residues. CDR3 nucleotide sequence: TGTGCCAGCAGTTTTCCCGGGACAGGGCACCTCCTCTCCTATAATTCACCCCTCCACTTT. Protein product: CASSFPGTGHLLSYNSPLHF.

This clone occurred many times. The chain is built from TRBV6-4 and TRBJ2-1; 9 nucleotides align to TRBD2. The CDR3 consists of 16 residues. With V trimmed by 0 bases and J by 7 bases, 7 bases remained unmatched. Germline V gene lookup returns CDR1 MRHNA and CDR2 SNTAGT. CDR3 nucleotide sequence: TGTGCCAGCAGTGACTCGACGGGCGGGGGGGCGAATGAGCAGTTCTTC. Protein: CASSDSTGGGANEQFF.

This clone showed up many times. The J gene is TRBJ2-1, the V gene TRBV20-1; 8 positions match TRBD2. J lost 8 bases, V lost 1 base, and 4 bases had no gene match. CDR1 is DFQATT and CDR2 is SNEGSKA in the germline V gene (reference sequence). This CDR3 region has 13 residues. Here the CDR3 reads CSARGGGTHEQFF. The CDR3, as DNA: TGCAGTGCTAGAGGCGGGGGGACGCATGAGCAGTTCTTC.

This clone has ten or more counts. CDR3: CASSLQGDQPQHF. CDR3 nucleotides: TGTGCCAGCAGCTTACAGGGAGATCAGCCCCAGCATTTT. J is TRBJ1-5 and V is TRBV11-2; possible D gene TRBD1, 5 bases. The CDR3 runs to 13 residues. The ends were cut back, 2 bases at V and 5 bases at J, with 7 bases in the middle. Germline CDR1 is SGHAT and CDR2 is FQNNGV.

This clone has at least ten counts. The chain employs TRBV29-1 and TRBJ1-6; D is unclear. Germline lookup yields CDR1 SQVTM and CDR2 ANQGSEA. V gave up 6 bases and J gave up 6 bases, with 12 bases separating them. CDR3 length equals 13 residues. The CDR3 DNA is TGCAGCGTCAACACCAACCCTAATTCACCCCTCCACTTT. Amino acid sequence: CSVNTNPNSPLHF.

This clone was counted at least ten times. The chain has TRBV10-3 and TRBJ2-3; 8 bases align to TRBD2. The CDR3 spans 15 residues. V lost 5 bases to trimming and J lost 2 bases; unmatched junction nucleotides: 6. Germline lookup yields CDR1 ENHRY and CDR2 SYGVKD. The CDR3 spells CAISRGSGDTDTQYF. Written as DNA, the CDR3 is TGTGCCATCAGTCGGGGTAGCGGGGACACAGATACGCAGTATTTT.

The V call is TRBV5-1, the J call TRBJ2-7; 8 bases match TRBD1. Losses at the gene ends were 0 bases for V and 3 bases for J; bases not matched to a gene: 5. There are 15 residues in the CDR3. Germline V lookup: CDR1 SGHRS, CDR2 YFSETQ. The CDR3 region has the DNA TGCGCCAGCAGCTTGGGACAGGGGATGAGCTACGAGCAGTACTTC. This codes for CASSLGQGMSYEQYF. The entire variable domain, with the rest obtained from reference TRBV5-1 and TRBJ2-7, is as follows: KAGVTQTPRYLIKTRGQQVTLSCSPISGHRSVSWYQQTPGQGLQFLFEYFSETQRNKGNFPGRFSGRQFSNSRSEMNVSTLELGDSALYLCASSLGQGMSYEQYFGPGTRLTVT.

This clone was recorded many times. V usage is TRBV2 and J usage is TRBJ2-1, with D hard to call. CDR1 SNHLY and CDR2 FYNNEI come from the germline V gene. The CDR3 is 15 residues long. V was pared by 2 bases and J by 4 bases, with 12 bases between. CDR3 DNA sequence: TGTGCCAGCAGTGAAAATCTAAGCCTATACAATGAGCAGTTCTTC. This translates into CASSENLSLYNEQFF.

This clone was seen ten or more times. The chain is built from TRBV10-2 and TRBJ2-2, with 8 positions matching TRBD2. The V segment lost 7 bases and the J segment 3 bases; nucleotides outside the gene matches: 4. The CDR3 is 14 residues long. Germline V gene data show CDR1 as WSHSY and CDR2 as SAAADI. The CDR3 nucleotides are TGCGCCAGCACACGGGGGGGGGACACCGGGGAGCTGTTTTTT. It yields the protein CASTRGGDTGELFF.

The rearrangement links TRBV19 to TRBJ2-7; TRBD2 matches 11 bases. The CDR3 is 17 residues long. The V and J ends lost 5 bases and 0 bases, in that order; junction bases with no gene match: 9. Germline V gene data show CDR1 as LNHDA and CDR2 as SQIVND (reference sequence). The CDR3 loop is CASSDSGTSGPSYEQYF. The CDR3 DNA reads TGTGCCAGTAGTGACTCCGGGACTAGCGGTCCCTCCTACGAGCAGTACTTC.

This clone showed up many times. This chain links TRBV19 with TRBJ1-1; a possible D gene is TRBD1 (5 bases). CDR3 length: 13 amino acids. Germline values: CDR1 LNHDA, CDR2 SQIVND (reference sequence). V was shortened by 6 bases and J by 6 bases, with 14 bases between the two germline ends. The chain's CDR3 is CASRGYRGSEAFF. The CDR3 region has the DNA TGTGCCAGTAGAGGATATCGGGGCTCTGAAGCTTTCTTT.

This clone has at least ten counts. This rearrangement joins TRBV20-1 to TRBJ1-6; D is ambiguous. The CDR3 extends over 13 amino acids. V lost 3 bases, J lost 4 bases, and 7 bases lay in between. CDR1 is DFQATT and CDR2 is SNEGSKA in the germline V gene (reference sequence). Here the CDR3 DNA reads TGCAGTGCTAGGAGCTCATATAATTCACCCCTCCACTTT. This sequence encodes CSARSSYNSPLHF.

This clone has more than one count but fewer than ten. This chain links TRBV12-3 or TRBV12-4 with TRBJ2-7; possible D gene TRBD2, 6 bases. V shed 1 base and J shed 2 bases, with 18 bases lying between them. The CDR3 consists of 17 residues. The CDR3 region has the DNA TGTGCCAGCAGTTTAGGGCCGGTAGTAGCGGTAACCTACGAGCAGTACTTC. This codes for CASSLGPVVAVTYEQYF.

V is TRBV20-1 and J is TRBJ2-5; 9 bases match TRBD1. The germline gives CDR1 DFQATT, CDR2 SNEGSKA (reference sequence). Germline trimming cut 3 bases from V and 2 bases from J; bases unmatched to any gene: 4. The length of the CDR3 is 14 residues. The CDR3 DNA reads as TGCAGTGCTAGCGACAGGGGGAGACAAGAGACCCAGTACTTC. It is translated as CSASDRGRQETQYF.

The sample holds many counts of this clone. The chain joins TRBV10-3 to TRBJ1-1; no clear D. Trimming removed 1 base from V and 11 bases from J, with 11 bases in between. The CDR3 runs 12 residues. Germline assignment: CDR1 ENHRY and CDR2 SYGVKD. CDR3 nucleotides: TGTGCCATCAGTGAGTTGGAAGTTGGGGCTTTCTTT. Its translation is CAISELEVGAFF.

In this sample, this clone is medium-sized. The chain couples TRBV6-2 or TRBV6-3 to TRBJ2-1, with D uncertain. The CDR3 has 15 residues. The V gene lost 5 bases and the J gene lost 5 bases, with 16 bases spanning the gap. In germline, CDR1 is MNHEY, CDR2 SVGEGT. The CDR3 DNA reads TGTGCCAGCAGTACAGACAAGTCCTATAACAATGAGCAGTTCTTC. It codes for CASSTDKSYNNEQFF.